This T cell receptor beta chain is drawn from a study of T cell clusters in autoimmune cytopenias. Germline V gives CDR1 SGHRS, CDR2 YFSETQ. This CDR3 comprises 14 residues. One tube held mixed TRB-A and TRB-B primer pools for touch-down PCR. Each CDR3 protein gets one entry in TCRdb, which reprocessed the multiplex PCR reads and gives no DNA. This table holds about 6,000 distinct CDR3 sequences. Each sample's input was 250 ng genomic DNA, some 38,000 genome equivalents. On this clonotype: Its antigen is still unknown.

Study-level results: The cluster-lack signature was not seen for secondary cytopenia versus chronic lymphocytic leukemia. Primary autoimmune cytopenia patients seemingly lacked the physiological T cell clusters found in healthy donors. TRB repertoire shifts in secondary cytopenia and chronic lymphocytic leukemia mostly reflected lymphoma, not autoimmunity.

The sequenced material came from peripheral blood. The chain links TRBV5-1 to TRBJ1-2; TCRdb's D call of TRBD1 is untestable without DNA. The source is a human donor with an autoimmune cytopenia or autoimmune hepatitis (not recorded which). CDR3 loop: CASSLQGQGYGYTF.